This T cell receptor (beta chain) appears in the sequencing data of a study of CXCR3-negative and CXCR3-positive naive CD8 T cells. At the level of the study: Sequencing gave roughly 130 million TRB reads overall, about 1.5 +/- 0.3 million per library. Whole-study findings and limits: Researchers reported similar TRBV-TRBJ usage in naive CXCR3-negative and CXCR3-positive cells, though memory differed. The TRB CDR3s that CXCR3-positive naive cells carried were more hydrophobic than those of CXCR3-negative naive cells.

This CDR3 is 16 amino acids long. The germline gives CDR1 SGHTA, CDR2 FQGNSA. In preparing the TRB cDNA libraries, 5' RACE with UMI labels was used. TCRdb re-called the 5' RACE reads and shows each CDR3 protein once, DNA omitted. In all, the sample yields about 89,000 distinct CDR3 sequences. As for this clonotype: Antigen: not known.

Naive CD8+ T cells showed CD45RO-CCR7+CD27+CD95-. Sequenced input: naive CXCR3+ CD8+ T cells from blood. The subset denotes: CD45RO-CCR7+CD27+CD95- naive CD8+ T cells expressing CXCR3 (TNR3+). This chain connects TRBV7-2 to TRBJ2-3; TCRdb selects TRBD1, and the lack of DNA leaves this call unchecked. This receptor was identified in a human donor in good health. Some clones in this sample may be carry-over from other donors' samples. The CDR3 loop reads CASSLALRPHTDTQYF.